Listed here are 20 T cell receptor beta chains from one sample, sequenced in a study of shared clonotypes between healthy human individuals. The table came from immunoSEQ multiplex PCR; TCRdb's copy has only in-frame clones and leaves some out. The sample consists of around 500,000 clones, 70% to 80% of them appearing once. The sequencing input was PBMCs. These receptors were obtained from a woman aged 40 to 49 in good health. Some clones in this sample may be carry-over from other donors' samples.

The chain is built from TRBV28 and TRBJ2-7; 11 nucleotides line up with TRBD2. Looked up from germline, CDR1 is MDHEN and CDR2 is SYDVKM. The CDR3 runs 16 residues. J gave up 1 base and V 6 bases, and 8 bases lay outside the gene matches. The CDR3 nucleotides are TGTGCCAGCAGATCTACTAGCGGGAGTCCATCCTACGAGCAGTACTTC. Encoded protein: CASRSTSGSPSYEQYF.

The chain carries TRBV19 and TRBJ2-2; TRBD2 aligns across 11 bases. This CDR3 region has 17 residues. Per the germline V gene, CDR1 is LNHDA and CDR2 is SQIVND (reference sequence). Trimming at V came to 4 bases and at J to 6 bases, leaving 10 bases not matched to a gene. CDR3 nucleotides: TGTGCCAGTAGTACCGCCAGACTAGCGGGATACCCCGGGGAGCTGTTTTTT. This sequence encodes CASSTARLAGYPGELFF.

CDR3 residues: CASREGAYTGELFF. The CDR3 DNA reads as TGTGCCAGTAGGGAGGGGGCCTACACCGGGGAGCTGTTTTTT. This chain links TRBV19 with TRBJ2-2; weak D call: TRBD1 (7 bases). V was trimmed by 6 bases and J by 3 bases, leaving 11 bases between them. Germline CDR1 reads LNHDA; CDR2 reads SQIVND (reference sequence). The CDR3 has 14 amino acids.

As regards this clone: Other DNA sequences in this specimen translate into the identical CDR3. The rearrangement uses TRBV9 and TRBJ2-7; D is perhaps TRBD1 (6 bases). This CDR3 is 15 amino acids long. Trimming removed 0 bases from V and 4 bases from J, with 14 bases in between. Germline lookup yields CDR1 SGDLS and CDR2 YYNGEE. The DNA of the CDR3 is TGTGCCAGCAGCGTAGGAGGTCAGGGGTCGTACGAGCAGTACTTC. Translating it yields CASSVGGQGSYEQYF.

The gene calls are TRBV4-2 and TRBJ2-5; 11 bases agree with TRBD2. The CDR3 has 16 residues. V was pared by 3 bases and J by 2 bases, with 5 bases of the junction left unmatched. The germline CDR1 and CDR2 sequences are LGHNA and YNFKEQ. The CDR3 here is CASSQERLAGQETQYF. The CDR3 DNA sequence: TGTGCCAGCAGCCAGGAAAGACTAGCGGGGCAAGAGACCCAGTACTTC.

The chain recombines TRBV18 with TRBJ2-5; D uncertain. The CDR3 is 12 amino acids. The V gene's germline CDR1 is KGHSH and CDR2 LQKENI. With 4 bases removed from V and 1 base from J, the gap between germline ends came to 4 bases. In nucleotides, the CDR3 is TGTGCCAGCTCACGCCGCCAAGAGACCCAGTACTTC. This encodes CASSRRQETQYF.

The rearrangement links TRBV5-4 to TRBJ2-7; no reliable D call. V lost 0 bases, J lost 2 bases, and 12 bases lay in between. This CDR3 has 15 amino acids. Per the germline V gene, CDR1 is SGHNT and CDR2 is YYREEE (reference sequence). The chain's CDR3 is CASSLEPAPAYEQYF. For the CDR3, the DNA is TGTGCCAGCAGCTTGGAGCCAGCTCCCGCCTACGAGCAGTACTTC.

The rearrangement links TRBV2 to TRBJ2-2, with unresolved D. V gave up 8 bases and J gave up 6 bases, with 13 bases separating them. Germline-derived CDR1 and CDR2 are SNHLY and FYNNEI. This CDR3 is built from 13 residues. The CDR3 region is CASWVGNAGELFF. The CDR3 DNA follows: TGTGCCAGCTGGGTGGGAAACGCCGGGGAGCTGTTTTTT.

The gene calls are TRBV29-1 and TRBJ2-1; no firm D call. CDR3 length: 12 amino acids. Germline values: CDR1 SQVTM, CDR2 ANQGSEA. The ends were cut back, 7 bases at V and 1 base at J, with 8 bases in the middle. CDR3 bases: TGCAGCGGAATAGAATCCTACAATGAGCAGTTCTTC. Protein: CSGIESYNEQFF.

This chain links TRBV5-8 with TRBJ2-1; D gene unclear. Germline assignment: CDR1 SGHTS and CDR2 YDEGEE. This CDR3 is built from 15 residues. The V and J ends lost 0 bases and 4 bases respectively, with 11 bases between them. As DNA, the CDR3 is TGTGCCAGCAGCTTGGCCTACCGAAATTACAATGAGCAGTTCTTC. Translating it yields CASSLAYRNYNEQFF.

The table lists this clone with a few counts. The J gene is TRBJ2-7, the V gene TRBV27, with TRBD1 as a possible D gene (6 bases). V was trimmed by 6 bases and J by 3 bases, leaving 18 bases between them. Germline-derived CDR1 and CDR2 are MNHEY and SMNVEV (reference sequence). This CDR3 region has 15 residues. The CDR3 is CASSSLGAGVYEQYF. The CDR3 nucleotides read TGTGCCAGCAGCTCCTTAGGGGCAGGGGTCTACGAGCAGTACTTC.

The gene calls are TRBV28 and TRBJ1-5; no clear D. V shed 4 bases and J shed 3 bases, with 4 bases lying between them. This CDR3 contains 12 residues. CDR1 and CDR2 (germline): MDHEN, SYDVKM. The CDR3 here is CASSSNNQPQHF. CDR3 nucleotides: TGTGCCAGCAGTTCTAACAATCAGCCCCAGCATTTT.

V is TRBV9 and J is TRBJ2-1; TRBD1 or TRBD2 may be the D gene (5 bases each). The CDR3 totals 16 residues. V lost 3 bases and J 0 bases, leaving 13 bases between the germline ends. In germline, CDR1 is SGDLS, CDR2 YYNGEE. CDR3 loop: CASSGGVLSSYNEQFF. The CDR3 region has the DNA TGTGCCAGCAGCGGAGGGGTACTTAGCTCCTACAATGAGCAGTTCTTC.

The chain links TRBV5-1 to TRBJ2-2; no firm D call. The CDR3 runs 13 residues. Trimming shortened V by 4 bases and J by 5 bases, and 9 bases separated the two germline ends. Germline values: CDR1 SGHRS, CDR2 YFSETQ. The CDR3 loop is CASSMYTTGELFF. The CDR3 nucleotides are TGCGCCAGCAGCATGTACACGACCGGGGAGCTGTTTTTT. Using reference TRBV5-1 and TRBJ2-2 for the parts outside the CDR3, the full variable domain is KAGVTQTPRYLIKTRGQQVTLSCSPISGHRSVSWYQQTPGQGLQFLFEYFSETQRNKGNFPGRFSGRQFSNSRSEMNVSTLELGDSALYLCASSMYTTGELFFGEGSRLTVL.

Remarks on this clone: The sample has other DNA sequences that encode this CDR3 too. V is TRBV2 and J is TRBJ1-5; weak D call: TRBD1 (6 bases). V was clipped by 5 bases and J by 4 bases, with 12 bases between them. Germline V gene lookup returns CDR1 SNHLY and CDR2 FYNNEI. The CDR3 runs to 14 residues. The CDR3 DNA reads TGTGCCAGCAGTAGACAGGACCGTAATCAGCCCCAGCATTTT. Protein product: CASSRQDRNQPQHF.

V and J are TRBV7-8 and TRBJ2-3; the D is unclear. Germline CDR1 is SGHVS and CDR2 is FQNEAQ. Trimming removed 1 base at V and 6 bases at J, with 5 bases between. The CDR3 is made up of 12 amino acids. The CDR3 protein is CASSLDKDTQYF. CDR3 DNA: TGTGCCAGCAGCTTAGACAAGGATACGCAGTATTTT.

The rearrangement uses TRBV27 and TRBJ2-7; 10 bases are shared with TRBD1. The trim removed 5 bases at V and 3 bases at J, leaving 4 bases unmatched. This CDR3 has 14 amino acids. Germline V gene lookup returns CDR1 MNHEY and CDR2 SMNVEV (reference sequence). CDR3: CASSPRTGGYEQYF. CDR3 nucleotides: TGTGCCAGCAGTCCTCGGACAGGGGGCTACGAGCAGTACTTC.

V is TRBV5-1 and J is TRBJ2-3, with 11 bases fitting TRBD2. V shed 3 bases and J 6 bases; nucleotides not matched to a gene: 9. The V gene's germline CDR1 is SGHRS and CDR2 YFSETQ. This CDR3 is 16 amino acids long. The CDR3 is CASSSLLAGEGDTQYF. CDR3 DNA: TGCGCCAGCAGCTCCCTACTAGCGGGAGAAGGTGATACGCAGTATTTT.

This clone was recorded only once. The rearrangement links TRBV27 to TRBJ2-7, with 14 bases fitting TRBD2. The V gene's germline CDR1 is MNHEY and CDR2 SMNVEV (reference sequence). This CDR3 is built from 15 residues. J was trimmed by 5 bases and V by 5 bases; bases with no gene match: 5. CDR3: CASSKPGLAGDEQYF. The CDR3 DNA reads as TGTGCCAGCAGTAAACCGGGACTAGCGGGAGACGAGCAGTACTTC.

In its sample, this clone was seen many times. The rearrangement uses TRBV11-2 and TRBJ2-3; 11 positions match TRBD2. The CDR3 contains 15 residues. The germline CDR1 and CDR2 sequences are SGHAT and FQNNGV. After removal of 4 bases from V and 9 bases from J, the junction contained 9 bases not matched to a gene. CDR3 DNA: TGTGCCAGCAGCTCCCTAGCGGGAGGCCCGCCCACGCAGTATTTT. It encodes CASSSLAGGPPTQYF.